A single T cell receptor beta chain is shown here with its context. What it binds is unknown. A far larger clone differs by one base, so this is likely a read error. Because it lacks the conserved phenylalanine or tryptophan at the end, this CDR3 is likely a read error. Arm-PCR of CDR3 regions and iRepertoire HTBI primers were the basis on which TCR beta libraries were built. TCRdb ran MiXCR on the multiplex PCR reads and lists one entry per CDR3 protein. The table lists around 500,000 distinct CDR3 sequences, approximately 15% of them singletons. Germline V gene data show CDR1 as SGHTA and CDR2 as FQGTGA. Trimming cost V 5 bases and J 6 bases, with 7 bases left between them. The CDR3 runs to 12 residues. The sample originates from a study of regulatory T cells in long-lasting Graves disease. Described time point: newly diagnosed GD, antithyroid drugs for less than 3 months. The TCR library was made from RNA that had been extracted from PBMCs in TRIzol. The peripheral blood volume drawn was approximately 9 milliliters, and it was collected into EDTA tubes.

Notes on the study in general: TRBV28, TRBJ1-2 and TRBJ2-5 emerged as the favored segments in persistent disease.

These same records also appear under a second study, on T cells in Graves' hyperthyroidism and ophthalmopathy. This second report adds: Most thyroid clonotypes that were expanded above 0.001 also turned up in blood.

The chain has TRBV7-3 and TRBJ2-2, with a tentative D call TRBD2 (6 bases). This clonotype originated in a man younger than 40 with Graves disease. The sample was peripheral blood mononuclear cells (PBMCs), taken at new diagnosis, from a patient treated with antithyroid drugs. In nucleotides, the CDR3 is TGTGCCAGCAGCCCGGGAGCCGGGGAGCTGTTTCTT. Encoded protein: CASSPGAGELFL.